The clone carrying this TCR beta chain is a singleton in its sample. The data were taken from a study of blood T cell repertoires in COVID-19. Study as a whole: Samples representing acute and convalescent COVID-19 were sourced from the United States, Italy and Spain.

Germline V gene lookup returns CDR1 LNHDA and CDR2 SQIVND (reference sequence). The CDR3 has 14 amino acids. V was shortened by 1 base and J by 8 bases, with 14 bases between the two germline ends. Authors' analysis steps: Cell counts per sample came from amplifying reference gene primers. Sequencing used immunoSEQ multiplex PCR; TCRdb keeps in-frame clones, though not all of them. From that table come the V and J calls and clone size; the DNA was used to work out D and trimming. The profile shows around 150,000 clones, approximately 90% of them singletons. It was during active infection that Seattle patients were enrolled and then longitudinally followed.

Sequenced input: peripheral blood. This receptor was taken from a woman aged 70 to 79 with COVID-19, enrolled during active disease. The chain employs TRBV19 and TRBJ1-1; the D gene is possibly TRBD1 (5 bases). The DNA for the CDR3 is TGTGCCAGTAGTATAGTGGGGGGAAGGTCGGAAGCTTTCTTT. Protein product: CASSIVGGRSEAFF.